This T cell receptor beta chain originates from a study of T cell responses to AZD1222 COVID-19 vaccine. Study context: Second-dose timings of about 4 or about 12 weeks were pooled.

Study-level findings and limits: Repertoire collection took place solely once the T cell response had peaked. Two AZD1222 administrations were followed by greater Spike-specific TCR breadth and depth.

A word on this clone: Its antigen is still unknown.

Profiled with immunoSEQ multiplex PCR; TCRdb holds only in-frame clones, not every one. The sample records 140,000 to 150,000 clones, 93% being singletons. Germline CDR1 reads SEHNR; CDR2 reads FQNEAQ (reference sequence). This CDR3 comprises 12 residues. V was shortened by 5 bases and J by 4 bases, with 9 bases between the two germline ends. This rearrangement joins TRBV7-9 to TRBJ2-7; D unclear. The sequencing used peripheral blood, collected on day 0 of AZD1222 vaccination. The receptor was isolated from an adult in good health. CDR3 DNA sequence: TGTGCCAGCAGCGGTCCGACATACGAGCAGTACTTC. This encodes CASSGPTYEQYF. The complete variable domain, with remaining parts taken from reference TRBV7-9 and TRBJ2-7, reads DTGVSQNPRHKITKRGQNVTFRCDPISEHNRLYWYRQTLGQGPEFLTYFQNEAQLEKSRLLSDRFSAERPKGSFSTLEIQRTEQGDSAMYLCASSGPTYEQYFGPGTRLTVT.